Presented here are 7 T cell receptor beta chains from one specimen sequenced in a study of response to subunit inactivated influenza vaccine (dated by TCRdb to the late 2010s). Libraries came from RT-PCR. Sequencing used an Illumina HiSeq 2500. TCRdb handled the public reads itself, with Q25 trimming in fastp and clone calling in MiXCR, and kept productive beta chains. Identical CDR3 proteins give one entry, which carries the most common genes and DNA. The sample profile shows more than 450,000 distinct CDR3 sequences; 6.5% to 8% of them were found once. The ten largest clones take up 13% of the sample. The sample in question was PBMCs from blood, obtained around 25 months after vaccination. The receptors originated from a man aged 50-75 years who received an inactivated influenza vaccine. Donor details come from another sample of the same person, matched by shared clones.

This clonotype was counted a few times. The CDR3 DNA sequence: TGCGCCAGCAGCCAAGCCTTGGGGACAGGGGGTGTGGAGCAGTACTTC. This gives the protein CASSQALGTGGVEQYF. The V gene is TRBV4-3, the J gene TRBJ2-7; 11 nucleotides align to TRBD1. The V segment lost 1 base and the J segment 7 bases; nucleotides outside the gene matches: 9. Germline V gene data show CDR1 as LGHNA and CDR2 as YSLEER. The CDR3 runs 16 residues.

This clonotype was counted many times. The chain recombines TRBV7-2 with TRBJ2-3, with D hard to call. CDR1 is SGHTA and CDR2 is FQGNSA in the germline V gene. CDR3 size: 13 residues. Trimming pared 3 bases from V and 3 bases from J, leaving 7 bases between. Here the CDR3 reads CASSLANTDTQYF. The CDR3 nucleotides read TGTGCCAGCAGCTTGGCGAATACAGATACGCAGTATTTT.

This clonotype came up many times. The chain couples TRBV12-3 or TRBV12-4 to TRBJ2-3; D tentatively reads TRBD1 or TRBD2 (5 bases each). Trimming pared 5 bases from V and 11 bases from J, leaving 14 bases between. The CDR3 totals 12 residues. The CDR3 loop is CASSNPGTEQYF. The CDR3 DNA reads TGTGCCAGCAGTAACCCCGGGACCGAGCAGTATTTT.

This clonotype appeared many times. The chain carries TRBV6-1 and TRBJ2-3; unclear D gene. CDR1 MNHNS and CDR2 SASEGT come from the germline V gene. CDR3 size: 13 residues. V was clipped by 4 bases and J by 6 bases, with 11 bases between them. The CDR3 sequence: CASSAHREDTQYF. Written as DNA, the CDR3 is TGTGCCAGCAGTGCTCATAGAGAGGATACGCAGTATTTT.

The chain combines TRBV28 with TRBJ1-4; D is ambiguous. The CDR3 sequence is 13 residues long. Germline loops: CDR1 MDHEN, CDR2 SYDVKM. Trimming took 10 bases from V and 5 from J, leaving 14 bases between them. CDR3 DNA sequence: TGTGCCACCCTGACTGATAACAATGAAAAACTGTTTTTT. Its protein is CATLTDNNEKLFF.

CDR3 coding DNA: TGCAGCGTGGTTGGGCCACCCGGGGAGCTGTTTTTT. As protein: CSVVGPPGELFF. The chain couples TRBV29-1 to TRBJ2-2; D remains ambiguous. The CDR3 is made up of 12 amino acids. V lost 6 bases and J lost 6, with 11 bases in between. Germline V gives CDR1 SQVTM, CDR2 ANQGSEA.

This clonotype has a handful of counts. V gene TRBV12-3 or TRBV12-4 combines with J gene TRBJ2-4; 9 bases match TRBD1. The V and J ends lost 2 bases and 1 base, in that order; junction bases with no gene match: 3. CDR3 length equals 16 residues. In DNA form, the CDR3 reads TGTGCCAGCAGTTTACTGACAGGGGGTGCCAAAAACATTCAGTACTTC. It specifies CASSLLTGGAKNIQYF.